These T cell receptor beta chains were read from a single sample in a study of cytomegalovirus exposure and HLA in healthy donors. Some clones are missing from TCRdb's copy, which holds only in-frame ones; the method was immunoSEQ multiplex PCR. The repertoire holds over 200,000 clones, with 82% as singletons. The sample taken for sequencing was PBMCs. These receptors came from a woman aged 40 to 55 in good health and CMV-seropositive. CDR3s include the opening cysteine and the closing phenylalanine or tryptophan. D genes are given only for firm matches. Clone size is shown for a subset of rows, as once, few, many or a class of expanded clone.

TRBJ2-2 TRBV7-9 NA TRBD2 TGTGCCAGCAGCCCTCGGACTAGCGGGATATTCACCGGGGAGCTGTTTTTT CASSPRTSGIFTGELFF
TRBJ1-2 TRBV19 NA TRBD1 TGTGCCAGTAGTAGGGCCCGGGACAGTCTTAACTATGGCTACACCTTC CASSRARDSLNYGYTF
TRBJ2-6 TRBV5-1 NA NA TGCGCCAGCAGCTTGGGAGGCGACGTCCTGACTTTC CASSLGGDVLTF
TRBJ2-1 TRBV18 NA TRBD1 TGTGCCAGCTCACCGGGACAGGGGGCCAATGAGCAGTTCTTC CASSPGQGANEQFF
TRBJ1-3 TRBV9 once NA TGTGCCAGCAGCGAGGGGTCCCCATCTGGAAACACCATATATTTT CASSEGSPSGNTIYF
TRBJ1-2 TRBV7-2 NA TRBD1 TGTGCCAGCAGCCTGGACAGGGTTCAGGTTCGGGGCTACACCTTC CASSLDRVQVRGYTF
TRBJ1-2 TRBV5-1 NA NA TGCGCCAGTCGACGGGACGGGGGGGGCGATGGCTACACCTTC CASRRDGGGDGYTF
TRBJ2-3 TRBV29-1 NA TRBD2 TGCAGCGTCCCGACTAGCGCTAGCACAGATACGCAGTATTTT CSVPTSASTDTQYF
TRBJ1-1 TRBV29-1 NA NA TGCAGCGTTGACCAGGGAGGGCACACTGAAGCTTTCTTT CSVDQGGHTEAFF
TRBJ1-5 TRBV30 NA NA TGTGCCTGGAGTCCCGACAGGACGGGTCAGCCCCAGCATTTT CAWSPDRTGQPQHF
TRBJ1-1 TRBV9 NA NA TGTGCCAGCAGCGTAGAGGGGTGGGGCACTGAAGCTTTCTTT CASSVEGWGTEAFF
TRBJ1-5 TRBV10-3 NA NA TGTGCCATCAGTGAGAGAGCAGGGTATGACAATCAGCCCCAGCATTTT CAISERAGYDNQPQHF
TRBJ1-2 TRBV6-5 NA NA TGTGCCAGCAGTTACGCGGCTGGGGGGAACTATGGCTACACCTTC CASSYAAGGNYGYTF
TRBJ2-7 TRBV12-5 NA TRBD1 TGTGCTAGTGGAACCGGGACAGGGCGGTTCGAGCAGTACTTC CASGTGTGRFEQYF
TRBJ2-1 TRBV9 few TRBD2 TGTGCCAGCAGCGCCCAACTAGCGGGGGGCTACAATGAGCAGTTCTTC CASSAQLAGGYNEQFF
TRBJ1-2 TRBV2 NA TRBD1 TGTGCCAGCAAGGGACAGGGAGGATTATATGGCTACACCTTC CASKGQGGLYGYTF
TRBJ1-3 TRBV4-3 once TRBD1 TGCGCCAGCAGCCAAGATATGGTTCCGGGACAGGGTGCTGGAAACACCATATATTTT CASSQDMVPGQGAGNTIYF